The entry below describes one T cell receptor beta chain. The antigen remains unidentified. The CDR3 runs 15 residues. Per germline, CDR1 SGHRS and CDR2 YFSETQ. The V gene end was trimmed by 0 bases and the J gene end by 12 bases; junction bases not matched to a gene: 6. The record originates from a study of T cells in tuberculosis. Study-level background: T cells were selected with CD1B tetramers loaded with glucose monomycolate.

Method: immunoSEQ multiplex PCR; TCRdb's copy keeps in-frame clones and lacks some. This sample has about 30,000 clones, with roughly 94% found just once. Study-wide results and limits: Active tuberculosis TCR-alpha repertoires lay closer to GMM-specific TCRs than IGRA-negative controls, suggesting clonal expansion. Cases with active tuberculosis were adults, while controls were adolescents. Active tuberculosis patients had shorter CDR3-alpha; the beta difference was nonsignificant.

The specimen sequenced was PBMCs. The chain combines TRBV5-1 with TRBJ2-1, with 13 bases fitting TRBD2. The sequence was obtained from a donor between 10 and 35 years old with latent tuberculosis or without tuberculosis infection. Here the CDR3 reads CASSLDPGLAGRQFF. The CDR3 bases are TGCGCCAGCAGCTTGGATCCGGGACTAGCGGGAAGGCAGTTCTTC.